This TCR beta chain stems from a study of blood T cell repertoires in COVID-19 (dated by TCRdb to about 2020). In terms of the full investigation: Samples from collaborators originated in the United States, Italy and Spain and spanned both the acute and convalescent phases of COVID-19. The material from the prospective study consisted of cDNA or gDNA derived from T cells, B-cell-depleted T cells, or PBMCs. The dataset comprised deeply sampled blood TCRbeta repertoires from subjects exposed to, actively infected with, or recovered from COVID-19. The repertoires were made available in a free public database intended to serve as a resource for research on the immune response to SARS-CoV-2. The samples were drawn from the first 160 participants of the ongoing ImmuneRACE study and from over 950 subjects provided by 6 global collaborators. Nearly every sample came with metadata listing a de-identified subject ID, COVID-19 status, age in years and sex. Where available, HLA class I and class II types were obtained from metadata supplied by the sample provider rather than from assay-based typing. The paper as a whole reports these results and caveats: The quantity of clinical and demographic metadata differed by source and by participant and was supplied without curation.

Samples from volunteer blood donors who had recovered from COVID-19 were contributed by a second Seattle source. Whole blood was collected in K2EDTA tubes by collaborating institutions according to the institutions' own protocols. Collaborator samples were shipped for TCRbeta analysis as frozen whole blood, isolated PBMCs, or DNA extracted from either sample type. The V end gives up 4 bases and the J end 5 bases, leaving 6 bases in the junction not matched to a gene. Reading the germline V gene (reference sequence) gives CDR1 MNHEY and CDR2 SMNVEV. The CDR3 goes from the cysteine to the phenylalanine over 15 residues. Only the CDR3 DNA is retained, 45 bases long and in frame from the first base. The immunoSEQ Assay, a bias-controlled multiplex PCR, was used to amplify TCRbeta CDR3 regions from genomic DNA. Per the authors' processing: Within the assay, amplification of reference gene primers was used to estimate how many nucleated cells each sample contained. Sequence reads were collapsed and filtered to measure the absolute abundance of every unique TCRbeta CDR3 rearrangement. For each sample, productive Simpson clonality was calculated as the square root of Simpson's diversity index across productive rearrangements. Drawn from immuneACCESS, this table holds only the in-frame rearrangements with V and J called that TCRdb kept. Clones are partly lost; checked studies trace under half to an unresolved V gene and leave the rest unexplained. V, J and clone size were drawn from that table, and D and trimming were deduced from the DNA. This sample holds more than 200,000 clones; 70% to 90% were observed only once. Jointly, the top ten make up 2% to 2.5% of the sample.

This clone was seen more than once but under ten times. Its antigen is still unknown. Per-base quality was not reported, and no clone a single base away is much larger than it. The V and J genes are TRBV27 and TRBJ2-1; the central 9 bases match TRBD2. The material sequenced was peripheral blood. This TCR was recovered from a woman aged 40 to 50 who had recovered from COVID-19. The CDR3 reads CASSSPSSGDNEQFF. The DNA reads TGTGCCAGCAGTTCTCCCTCTAGCGGGGACAATGAGCAGTTCTTC.